This T cell receptor (beta chain) was observed in a study of OX40 agonist ivuxolimab in advanced cancers. This table comes from immunoSEQ multiplex PCR, and its TCRdb copy is limited to in-frame clones, with some not included. The sample lists just over 90,000 clones; under 95% were seen once. This clone was seen only a few times. Its specificity is unknown. Notes on the study in general: A proportion of nonresponders additionally exhibited low normalized T-cell clonal expansion.

The germline V gene has CDR1 ENHRY and CDR2 SYGVKD. Trimming cost V 4 bases and J 1 base; bases outside gene matches: 13. The CDR3 sequence is 17 residues long. The input for sequencing was CD4+ or CD8+ T cells sorted from blood, taken in a trial of the OX40 agonist ivuxolimab. The TCR was taken from an adult with an advanced solid tumor such as melanoma, head and neck, liver or kidney cancer. The chain is built from TRBV10-3 and TRBJ2-7; 7 nucleotides line up with TRBD2. DNA for the CDR3: TGTGCCATCAGTGGGAAAACCGTAGCGGGCCTATCCTACGAGCAGTACTTC. It specifies CAISGKTVAGLSYEQYF.